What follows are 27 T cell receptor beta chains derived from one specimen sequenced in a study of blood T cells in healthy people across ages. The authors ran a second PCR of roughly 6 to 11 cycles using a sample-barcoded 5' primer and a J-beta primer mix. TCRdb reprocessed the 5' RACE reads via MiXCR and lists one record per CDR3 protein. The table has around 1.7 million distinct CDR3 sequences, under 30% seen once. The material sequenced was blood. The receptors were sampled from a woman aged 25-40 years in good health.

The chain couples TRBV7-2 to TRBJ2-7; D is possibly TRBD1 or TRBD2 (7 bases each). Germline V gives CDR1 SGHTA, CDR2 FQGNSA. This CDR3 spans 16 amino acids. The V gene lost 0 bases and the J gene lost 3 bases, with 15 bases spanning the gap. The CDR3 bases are TGTGCCAGCAGCTTAGCGGCAGGGGGGGGCGTCTACGAGCAGTACTTC. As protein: CASSLAAGGGVYEQYF.

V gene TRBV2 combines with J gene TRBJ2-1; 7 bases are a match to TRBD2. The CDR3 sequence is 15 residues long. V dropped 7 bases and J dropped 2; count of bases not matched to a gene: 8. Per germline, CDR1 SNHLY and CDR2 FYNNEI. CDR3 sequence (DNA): TGTGCCAGCACCTTGACTAGCCTGCCCTACAATGAGCAGTTCTTC. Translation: CASTLTSLPYNEQFF. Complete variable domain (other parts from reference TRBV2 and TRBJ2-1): EPEVTQTPSHQVTQMGQEVILRCVPISNHLYFYWYRQILGQKVEFLVSFYNNEISEKSEIFDDQFSVERPDGSNFTLKIRSTKLEDSAMYFCASTLTSLPYNEQFFGPGTRLTVL.

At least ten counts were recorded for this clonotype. The CDR3 DNA is TGCAGCGTTGGTGGGGAGCGGGGGGCCCTCCTCAGCACAGATACGCAGTATTTT. This sequence encodes CSVGGERGALLSTDTQYF. This rearrangement joins TRBV29-1 to TRBJ2-3; the match to TRBD2 covers 9 bases. The CDR3 spans 18 residues. Losses at the gene ends were 4 bases for V and 0 bases for J; bases not matched to a gene: 14. In germline, CDR1 is SQVTM, CDR2 ANQGSEA.

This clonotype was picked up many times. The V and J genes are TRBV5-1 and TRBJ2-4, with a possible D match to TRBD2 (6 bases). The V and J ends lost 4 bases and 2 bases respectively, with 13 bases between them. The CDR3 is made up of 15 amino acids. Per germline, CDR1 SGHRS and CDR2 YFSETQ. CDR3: CASSPYSGSKNIQYF. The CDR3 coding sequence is TGCGCCAGCAGCCCTTATAGCGGCTCCAAAAACATTCAGTACTTC.

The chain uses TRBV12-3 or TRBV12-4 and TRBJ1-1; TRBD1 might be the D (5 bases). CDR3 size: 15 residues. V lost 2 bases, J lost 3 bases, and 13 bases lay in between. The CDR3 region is CASSLQGRGDTEAFF. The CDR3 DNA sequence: TGTGCCAGCAGTTTACAGGGCCGAGGGGACACTGAAGCTTTCTTT.

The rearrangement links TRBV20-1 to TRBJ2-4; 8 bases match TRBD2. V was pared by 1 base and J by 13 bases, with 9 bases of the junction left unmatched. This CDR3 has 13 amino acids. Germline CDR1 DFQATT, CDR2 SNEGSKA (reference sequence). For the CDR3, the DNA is TGCAGTGCTAGAGTAGCGGGAAGCGGGGAGCAGTACTTC. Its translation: CSARVAGSGEQYF.

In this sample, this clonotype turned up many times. CDR3 coding DNA: TGCAGCGTTGAGATACTGGACAGGGGAAATGAGCAGTTCTTC. This translates into CSVEILDRGNEQFF. The rearrangement links TRBV29-1 to TRBJ2-1; 9 bases agree with TRBD1. Germline CDR1 is SQVTM and CDR2 is ANQGSEA. Germline trimming cut 3 bases from V and 7 bases from J; bases unmatched to any gene: 7. The CDR3 runs 14 residues.

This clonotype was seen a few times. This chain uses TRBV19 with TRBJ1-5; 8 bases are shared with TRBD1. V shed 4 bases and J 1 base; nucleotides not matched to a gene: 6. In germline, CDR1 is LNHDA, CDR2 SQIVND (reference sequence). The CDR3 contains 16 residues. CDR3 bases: TGTGCCAGTAGTAGGGGACAGGACCTGAGCAATCAGCCCCAGCATTTT. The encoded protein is CASSRGQDLSNQPQHF. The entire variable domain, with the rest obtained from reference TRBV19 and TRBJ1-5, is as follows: DGGITQSPKYLFRKEGQNVTLSCEQNLNHDAMYWYRQDPGQGLRLIYYSQIVNDFQKGDIAEGYSVSREKKESFPLTVTSAQKNPTAFYLCASSRGQDLSNQPQHFGDGTRLSIL.

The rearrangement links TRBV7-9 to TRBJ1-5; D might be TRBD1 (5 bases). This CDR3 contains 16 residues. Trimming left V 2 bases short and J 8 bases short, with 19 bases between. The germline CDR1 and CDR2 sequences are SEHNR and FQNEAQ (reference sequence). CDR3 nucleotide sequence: TGTGCCAGCAGCTTAAGCCGGGGGTCCACTTGGGAGCCCCAGCATTTT. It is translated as CASSLSRGSTWEPQHF. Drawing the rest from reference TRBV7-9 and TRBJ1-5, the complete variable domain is DTGVSQNPRHKITKRGQNVTFRCDPISEHNRLYWYRQTLGQGPEFLTYFQNEAQLEKSRLLSDRFSAERPKGSFSTLEIQRTEQGDSAMYLCASSLSRGSTWEPQHFGDGTRLSIL.

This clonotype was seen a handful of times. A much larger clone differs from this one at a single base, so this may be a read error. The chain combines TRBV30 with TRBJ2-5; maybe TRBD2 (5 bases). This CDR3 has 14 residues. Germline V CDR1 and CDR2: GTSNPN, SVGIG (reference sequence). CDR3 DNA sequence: TGTGCCCGGAGTTGGCAGCGGTTCCAAGAGACCCAGTACTTC. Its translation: CARSWQRFQETQYF.

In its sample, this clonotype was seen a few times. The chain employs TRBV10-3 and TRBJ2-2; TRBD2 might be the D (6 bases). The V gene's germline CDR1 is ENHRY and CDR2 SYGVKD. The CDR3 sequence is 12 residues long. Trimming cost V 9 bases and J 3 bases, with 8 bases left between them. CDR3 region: CAIGDYTGELFF. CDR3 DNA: TGTGCCATTGGGGACTACACCGGGGAGCTGTTTTTT.

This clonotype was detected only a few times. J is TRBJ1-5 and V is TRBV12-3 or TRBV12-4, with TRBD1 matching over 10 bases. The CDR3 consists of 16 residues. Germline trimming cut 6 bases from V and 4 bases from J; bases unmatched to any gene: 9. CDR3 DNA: TGTGCCAGCAGCCTTCGACCGGGACAGGGGAATCAGCCCCAGCATTTT. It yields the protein CASSLRPGQGNQPQHF.

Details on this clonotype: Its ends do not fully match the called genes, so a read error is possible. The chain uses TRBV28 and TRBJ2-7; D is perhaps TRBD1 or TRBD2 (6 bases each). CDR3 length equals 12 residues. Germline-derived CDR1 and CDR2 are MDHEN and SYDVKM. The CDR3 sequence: CAGSFKGGASHF. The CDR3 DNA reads TGTGCCGGCAGTTTTAAGGGGGGCGCCTCACACTTC.

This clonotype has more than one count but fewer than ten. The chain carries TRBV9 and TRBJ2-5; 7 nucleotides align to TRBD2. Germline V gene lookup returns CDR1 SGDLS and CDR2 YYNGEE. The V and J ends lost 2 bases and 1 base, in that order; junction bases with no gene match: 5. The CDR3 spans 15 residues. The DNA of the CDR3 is TGTGCCAGCAGCGTGTCCGGGACTACCCAAGAGACCCAGTACTTC. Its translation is CASSVSGTTQETQYF.

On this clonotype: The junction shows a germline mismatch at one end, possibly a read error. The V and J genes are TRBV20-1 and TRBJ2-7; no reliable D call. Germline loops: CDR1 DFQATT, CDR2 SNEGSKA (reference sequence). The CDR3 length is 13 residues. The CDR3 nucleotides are TGCGGTGCTAGAGATACGGTAACCTACGAGCAGTACTTC. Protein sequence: CGARDTVTYEQYF.

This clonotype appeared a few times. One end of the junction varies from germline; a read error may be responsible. The CDR3 region has the DNA TGTGCCAGCACCCCTCGCGGCAGGGGGACCACAAATACGCAGTATTTT. As protein: CASTPRGRGTTNTQYF. This chain connects TRBV27 to TRBJ2-3, with 7 bases lining up with TRBD1. Germline V gene lookup returns CDR1 MNHEY and CDR2 SMNVEV (reference sequence). This CDR3 is built from 16 residues.

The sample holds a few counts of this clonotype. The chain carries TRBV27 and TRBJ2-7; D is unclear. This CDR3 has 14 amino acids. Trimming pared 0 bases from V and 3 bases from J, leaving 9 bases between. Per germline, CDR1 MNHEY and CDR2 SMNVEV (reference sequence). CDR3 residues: CASSLSPLSYEQYF. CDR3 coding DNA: TGTGCCAGCAGTTTATCTCCGCTAAGCTACGAGCAGTACTTC.

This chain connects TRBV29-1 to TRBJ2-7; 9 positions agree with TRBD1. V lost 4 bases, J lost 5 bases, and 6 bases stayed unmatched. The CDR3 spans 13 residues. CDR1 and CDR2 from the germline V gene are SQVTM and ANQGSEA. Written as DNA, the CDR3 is TGCAGCGTTGTCGGGACAGGGTTCCACGAGCAGTACTTC. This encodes CSVVGTGFHEQYF.

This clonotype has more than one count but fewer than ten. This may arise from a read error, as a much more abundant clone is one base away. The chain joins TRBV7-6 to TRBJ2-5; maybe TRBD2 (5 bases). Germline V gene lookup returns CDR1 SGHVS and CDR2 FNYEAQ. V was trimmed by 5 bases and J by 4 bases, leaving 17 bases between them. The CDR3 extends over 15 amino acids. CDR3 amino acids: CASSPPPSGRETQYF. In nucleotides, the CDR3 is TGTGCCAGCAGCCCGCCCCCCAGCGGCCGAGAGACCCAGTACTTC. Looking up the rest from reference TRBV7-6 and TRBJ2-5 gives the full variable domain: GAGVSQSPRYKVTKRGQDVALRCDPISGHVSLYWYRQALGQGPEFLTYFNYEAQQDKSGLPNDRFSAERPEGSISTLTIQRTEQRDSAMYRCASSPPPSGRETQYFGPGTRLLVL.

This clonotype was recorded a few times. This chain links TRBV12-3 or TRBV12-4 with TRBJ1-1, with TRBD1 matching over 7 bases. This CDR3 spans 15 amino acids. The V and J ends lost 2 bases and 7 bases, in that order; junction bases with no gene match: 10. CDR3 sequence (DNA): TGTGCCAGCAGTTTACGAGGCAGGGGGAAGGATGAAGCTTTCTTT. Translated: CASSLRGRGKDEAFF.

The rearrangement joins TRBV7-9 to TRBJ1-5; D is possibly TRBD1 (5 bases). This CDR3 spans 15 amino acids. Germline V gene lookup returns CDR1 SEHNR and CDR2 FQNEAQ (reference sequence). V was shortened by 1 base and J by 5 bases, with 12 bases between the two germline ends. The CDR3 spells CASSLGGGLDQPQHF. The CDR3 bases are TGTGCCAGCAGCTTAGGGGGCGGGTTGGATCAGCCCCAGCATTTT.

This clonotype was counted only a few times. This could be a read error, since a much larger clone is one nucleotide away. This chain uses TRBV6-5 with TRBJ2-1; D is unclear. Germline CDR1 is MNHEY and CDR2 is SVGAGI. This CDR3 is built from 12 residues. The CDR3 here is CASSYSNNGQFF. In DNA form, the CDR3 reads TGTGCCAGCAGTTACTCGAACAATGGGCAGTTCTTC.

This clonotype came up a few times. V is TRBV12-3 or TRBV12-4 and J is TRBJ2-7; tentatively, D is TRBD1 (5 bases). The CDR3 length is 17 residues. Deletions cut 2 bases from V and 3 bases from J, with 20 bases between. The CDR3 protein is CASSLLLVTGSYYEQYF. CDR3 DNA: TGTGCCAGCAGTTTACTTCTTGTTACAGGCTCTTACTACGAGCAGTACTTC.

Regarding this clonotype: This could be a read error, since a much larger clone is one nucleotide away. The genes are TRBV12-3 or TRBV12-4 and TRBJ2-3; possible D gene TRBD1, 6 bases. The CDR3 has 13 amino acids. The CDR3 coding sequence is TGTGCCAGCAGTCAACAGGGTCCAGATACGGAGTATTTT. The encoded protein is CASSQQGPDTEYF.

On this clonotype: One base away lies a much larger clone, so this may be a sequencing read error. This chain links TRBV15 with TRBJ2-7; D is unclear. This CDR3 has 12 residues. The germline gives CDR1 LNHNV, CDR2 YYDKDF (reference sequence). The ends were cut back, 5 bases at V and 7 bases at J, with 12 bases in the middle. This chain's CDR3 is CATSPTGNEQYF. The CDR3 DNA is TGTGCCACCAGCCCCACGGGCAATGAGCAGTACTTC.

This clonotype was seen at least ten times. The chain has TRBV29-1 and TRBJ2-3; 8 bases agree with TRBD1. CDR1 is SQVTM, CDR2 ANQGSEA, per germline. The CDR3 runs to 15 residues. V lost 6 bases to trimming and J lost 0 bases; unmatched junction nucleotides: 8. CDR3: CSVGSTGASTDTQYF. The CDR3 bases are TGCAGCGTAGGATCGACAGGGGCTAGCACAGATACGCAGTATTTT.

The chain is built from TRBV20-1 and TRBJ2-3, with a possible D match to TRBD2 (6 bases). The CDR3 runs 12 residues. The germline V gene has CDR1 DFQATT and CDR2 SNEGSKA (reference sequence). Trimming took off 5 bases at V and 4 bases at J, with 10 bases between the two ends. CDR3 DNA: TGCAGTGCTCGGACTATCCCAGATACGCAGTATTTT. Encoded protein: CSARTIPDTQYF.